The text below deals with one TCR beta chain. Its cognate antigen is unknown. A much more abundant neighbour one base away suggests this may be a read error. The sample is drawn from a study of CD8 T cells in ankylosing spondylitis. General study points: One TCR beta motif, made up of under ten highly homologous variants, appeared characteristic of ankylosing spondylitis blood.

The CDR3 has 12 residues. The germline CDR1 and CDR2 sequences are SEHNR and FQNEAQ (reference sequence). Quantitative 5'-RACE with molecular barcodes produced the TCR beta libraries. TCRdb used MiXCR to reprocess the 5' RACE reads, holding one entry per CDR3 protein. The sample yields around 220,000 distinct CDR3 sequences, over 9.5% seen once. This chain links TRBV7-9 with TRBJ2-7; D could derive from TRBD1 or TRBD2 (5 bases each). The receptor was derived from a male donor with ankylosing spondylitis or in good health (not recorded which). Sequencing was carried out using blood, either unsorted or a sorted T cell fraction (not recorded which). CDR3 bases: TGTGCCAGCAGCCCTGGGACCCACGAGCAGTCCTTC. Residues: CASSPGTHEQSF.